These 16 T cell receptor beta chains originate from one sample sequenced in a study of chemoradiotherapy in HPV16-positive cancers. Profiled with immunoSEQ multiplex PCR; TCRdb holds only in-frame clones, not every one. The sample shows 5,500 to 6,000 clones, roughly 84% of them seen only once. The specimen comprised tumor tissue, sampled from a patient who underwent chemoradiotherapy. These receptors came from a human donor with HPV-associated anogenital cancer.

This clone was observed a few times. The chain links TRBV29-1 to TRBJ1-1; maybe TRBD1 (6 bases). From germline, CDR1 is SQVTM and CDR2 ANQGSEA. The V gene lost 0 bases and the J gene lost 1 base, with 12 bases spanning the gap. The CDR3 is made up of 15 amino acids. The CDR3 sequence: CSVEDLYRANTEAFF. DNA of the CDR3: TGCAGCGTTGAAGATCTATACAGGGCGAACACTGAAGCTTTCTTT.

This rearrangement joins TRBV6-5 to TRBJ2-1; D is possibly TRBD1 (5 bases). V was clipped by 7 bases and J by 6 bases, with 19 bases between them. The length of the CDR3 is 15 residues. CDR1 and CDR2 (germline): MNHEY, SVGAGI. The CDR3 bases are TGTGCCAGCACTCCCTGGGGCCTAGACGGCAATGAGCAGTTCTTC. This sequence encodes CASTPWGLDGNEQFF.

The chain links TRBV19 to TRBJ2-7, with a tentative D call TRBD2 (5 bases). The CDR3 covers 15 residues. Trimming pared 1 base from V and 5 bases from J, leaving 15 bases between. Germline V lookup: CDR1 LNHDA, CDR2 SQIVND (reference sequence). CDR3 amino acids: CASSIGSLTRDEQYF. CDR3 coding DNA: TGTGCCAGTAGTATAGGGTCCCTCACGAGGGACGAGCAGTACTTC.

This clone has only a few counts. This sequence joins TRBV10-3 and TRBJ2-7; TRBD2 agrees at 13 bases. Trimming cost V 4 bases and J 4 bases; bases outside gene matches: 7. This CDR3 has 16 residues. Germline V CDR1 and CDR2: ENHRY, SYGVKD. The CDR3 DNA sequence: TGTGCCATCAGTGGGGGACTAGCGGGGTCAGGGTACGAGCAGTACTTC. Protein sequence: CAISGGLAGSGYEQYF.

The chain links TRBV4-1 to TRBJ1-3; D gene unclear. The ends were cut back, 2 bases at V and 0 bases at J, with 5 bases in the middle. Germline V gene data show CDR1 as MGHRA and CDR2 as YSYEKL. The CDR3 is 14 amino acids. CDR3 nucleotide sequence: TGCGCCAGCAGCCAAACAGCCTCTGGAAACACCATATATTTT. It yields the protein CASSQTASGNTIYF.

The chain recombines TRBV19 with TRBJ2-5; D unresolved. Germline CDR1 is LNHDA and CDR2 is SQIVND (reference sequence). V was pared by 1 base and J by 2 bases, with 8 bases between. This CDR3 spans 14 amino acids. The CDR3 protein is CASSIAGPQETQYF. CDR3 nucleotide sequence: TGTGCCAGTAGTATAGCGGGTCCACAAGAGACCCAGTACTTC.

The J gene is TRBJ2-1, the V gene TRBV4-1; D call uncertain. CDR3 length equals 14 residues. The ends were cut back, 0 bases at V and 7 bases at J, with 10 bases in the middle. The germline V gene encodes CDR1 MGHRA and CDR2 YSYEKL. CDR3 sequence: CASSQDRLGNEQFF. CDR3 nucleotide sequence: TGCGCCAGCAGCCAAGATCGTCTGGGAAATGAGCAGTTCTTC.

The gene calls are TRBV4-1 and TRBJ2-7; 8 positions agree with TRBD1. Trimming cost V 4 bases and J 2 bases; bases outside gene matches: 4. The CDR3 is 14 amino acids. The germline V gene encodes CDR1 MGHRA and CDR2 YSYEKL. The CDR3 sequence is CASSLGQGPYEQYF. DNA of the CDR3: TGCGCCAGCAGCCTAGGACAGGGCCCCTACGAGCAGTACTTC.

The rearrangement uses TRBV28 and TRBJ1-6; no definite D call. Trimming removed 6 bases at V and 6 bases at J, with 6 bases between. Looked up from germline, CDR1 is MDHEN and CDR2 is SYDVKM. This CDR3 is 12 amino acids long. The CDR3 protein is CASRESNSPLHF. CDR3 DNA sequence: TGTGCCAGCAGAGAATCTAATTCACCCCTCCACTTT.

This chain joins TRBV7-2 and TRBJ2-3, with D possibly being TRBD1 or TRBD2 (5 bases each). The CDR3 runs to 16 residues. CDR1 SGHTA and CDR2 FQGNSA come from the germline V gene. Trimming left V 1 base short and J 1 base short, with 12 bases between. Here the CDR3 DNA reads TGTGCCAGCAGCTTAGGAGGGGCAGTCGGCACAGATACGCAGTATTTT. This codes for CASSLGGAVGTDTQYF.

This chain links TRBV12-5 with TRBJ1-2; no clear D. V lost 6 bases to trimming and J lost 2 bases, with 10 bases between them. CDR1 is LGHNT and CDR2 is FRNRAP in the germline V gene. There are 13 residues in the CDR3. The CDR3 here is CASGPPGNYGYTF. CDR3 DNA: TGTGCTAGTGGCCCCCCAGGAAACTATGGCTACACCTTC.

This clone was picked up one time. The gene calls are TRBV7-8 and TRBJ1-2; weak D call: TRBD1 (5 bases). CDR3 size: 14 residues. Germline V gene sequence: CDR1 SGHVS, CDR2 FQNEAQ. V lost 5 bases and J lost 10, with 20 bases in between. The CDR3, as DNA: TGTGCCAGCAGCAGGACCGAGGGCAGGGAGGACTACACCTTC. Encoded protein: CASSRTEGREDYTF. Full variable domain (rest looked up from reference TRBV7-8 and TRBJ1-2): GAGVSQSPRYKVAKRGQDVALRCDPISGHVSLFWYQQALGQGPEFLTYFQNEAQLDKSGLPSDRFFAERPEGSVSTLKIQRTQQEDSAVYLCASSRTEGREDYTFGSGTRLTVV.

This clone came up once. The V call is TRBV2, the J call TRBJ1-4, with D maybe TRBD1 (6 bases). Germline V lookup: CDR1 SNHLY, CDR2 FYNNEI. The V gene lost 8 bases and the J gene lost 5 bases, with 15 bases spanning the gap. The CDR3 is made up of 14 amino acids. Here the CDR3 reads CASRTVSGNEKLFF. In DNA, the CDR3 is TGTGCCAGCCGGACAGTTTCGGGAAATGAAAAACTGTTTTTT.

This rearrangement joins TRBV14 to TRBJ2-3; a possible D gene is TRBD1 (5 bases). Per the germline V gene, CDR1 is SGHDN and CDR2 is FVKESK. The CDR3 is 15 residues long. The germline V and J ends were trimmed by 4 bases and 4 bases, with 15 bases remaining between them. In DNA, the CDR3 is TGTGCCAGCAGCCTCAGGGTTTTAAGGGCAGATACGCAGTATTTT. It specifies CASSLRVLRADTQYF.

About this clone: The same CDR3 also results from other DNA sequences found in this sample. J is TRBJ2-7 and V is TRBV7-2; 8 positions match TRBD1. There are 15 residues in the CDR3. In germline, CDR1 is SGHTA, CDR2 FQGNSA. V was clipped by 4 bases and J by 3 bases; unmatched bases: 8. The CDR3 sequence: CASSSGTGTFYEQYF. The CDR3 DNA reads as TGTGCCAGCAGCTCCGGGACAGGAACTTTCTACGAGCAGTACTTC.

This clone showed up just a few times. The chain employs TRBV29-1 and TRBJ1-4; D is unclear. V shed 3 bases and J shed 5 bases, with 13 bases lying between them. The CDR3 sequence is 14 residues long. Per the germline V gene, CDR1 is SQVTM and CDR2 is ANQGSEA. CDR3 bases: TGCAGCGTTGATGGTTGGAAAGAAAATGAAAAACTGTTTTTT. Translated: CSVDGWKENEKLFF.